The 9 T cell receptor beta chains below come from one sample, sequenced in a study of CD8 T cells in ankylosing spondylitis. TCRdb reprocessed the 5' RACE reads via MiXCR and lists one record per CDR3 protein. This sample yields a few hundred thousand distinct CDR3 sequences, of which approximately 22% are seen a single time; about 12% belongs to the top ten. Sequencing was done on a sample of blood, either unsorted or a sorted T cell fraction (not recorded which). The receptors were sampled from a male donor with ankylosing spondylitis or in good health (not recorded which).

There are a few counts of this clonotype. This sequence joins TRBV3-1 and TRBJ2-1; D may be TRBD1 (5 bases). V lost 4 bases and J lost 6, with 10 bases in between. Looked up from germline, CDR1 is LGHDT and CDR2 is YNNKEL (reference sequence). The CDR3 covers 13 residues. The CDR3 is CASSLQVSNEQFF. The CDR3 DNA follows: TGTGCCAGCAGCCTACAGGTCAGCAATGAGCAGTTCTTC.

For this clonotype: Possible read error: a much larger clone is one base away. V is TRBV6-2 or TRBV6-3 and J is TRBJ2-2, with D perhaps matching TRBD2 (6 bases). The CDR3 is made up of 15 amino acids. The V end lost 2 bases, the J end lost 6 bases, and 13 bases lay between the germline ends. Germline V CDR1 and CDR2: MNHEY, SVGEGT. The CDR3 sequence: CASSYLGGEAGELFF. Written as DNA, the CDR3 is TGTGCCAGCAGTTACCTGGGCGGGGAGGCCGGGGAGCTGTTTTTT.

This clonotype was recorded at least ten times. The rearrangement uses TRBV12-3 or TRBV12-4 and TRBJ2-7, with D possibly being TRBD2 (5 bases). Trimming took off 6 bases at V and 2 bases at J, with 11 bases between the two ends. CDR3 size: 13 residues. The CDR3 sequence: CASSPTNTYEQYF. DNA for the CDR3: TGTGCCAGCAGCCCGACTAATACCTACGAGCAGTACTTC.

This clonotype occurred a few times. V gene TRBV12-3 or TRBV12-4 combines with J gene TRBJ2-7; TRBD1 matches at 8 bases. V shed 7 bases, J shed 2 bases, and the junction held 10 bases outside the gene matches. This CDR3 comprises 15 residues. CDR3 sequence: CASTPGQDGTYEQYF. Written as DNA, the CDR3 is TGTGCCAGCACCCCGGGACAGGATGGCACCTACGAGCAGTACTTC.

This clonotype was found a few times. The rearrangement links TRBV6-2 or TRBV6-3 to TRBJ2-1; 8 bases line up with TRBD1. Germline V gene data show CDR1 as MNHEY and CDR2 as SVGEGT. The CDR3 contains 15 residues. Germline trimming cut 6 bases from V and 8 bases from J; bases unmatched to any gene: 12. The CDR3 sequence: CASSPRETGEHEQFF. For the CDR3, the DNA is TGTGCCAGCAGCCCAAGAGAGACAGGGGAACATGAGCAGTTCTTC.

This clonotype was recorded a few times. The CDR3, as DNA: TGTGCCAGCAGCTCTCGGGACGCCCGGGATACGCAGTATTTT. The encoded protein is CASSSRDARDTQYF. The chain carries TRBV7-9 and TRBJ2-3; possibly TRBD1 or TRBD2 for D (5 bases each). Germline V gene data show CDR1 as SEHNR and CDR2 as FQNEAQ (reference sequence). This CDR3 has 14 amino acids. Trimming shortened V by 4 bases and J by 6 bases, and 14 bases separated the two germline ends. The full variable domain, its missing parts supplied by reference TRBV7-9 and TRBJ2-3, is DTGVSQNPRHKITKRGQNVTFRCDPISEHNRLYWYRQTLGQGPEFLTYFQNEAQLEKSRLLSDRFSAERPKGSFSTLEIQRTEQGDSAMYLCASSSRDARDTQYFGPGTRLTVL.

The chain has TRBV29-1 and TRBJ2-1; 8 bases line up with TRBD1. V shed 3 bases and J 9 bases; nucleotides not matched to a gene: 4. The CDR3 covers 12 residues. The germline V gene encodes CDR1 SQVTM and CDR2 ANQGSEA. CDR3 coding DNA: TGCAGCGTTGACCAGGGGGCTGTTGAGCAGTTCTTC. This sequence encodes CSVDQGAVEQFF.

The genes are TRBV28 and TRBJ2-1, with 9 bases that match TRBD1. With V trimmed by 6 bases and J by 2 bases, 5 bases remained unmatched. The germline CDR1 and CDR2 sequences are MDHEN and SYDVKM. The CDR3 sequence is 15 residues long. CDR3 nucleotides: TGTGCCAGCAGGTCCGGGACAGGGACCTACAATGAGCAGTTCTTC. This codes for CASRSGTGTYNEQFF.

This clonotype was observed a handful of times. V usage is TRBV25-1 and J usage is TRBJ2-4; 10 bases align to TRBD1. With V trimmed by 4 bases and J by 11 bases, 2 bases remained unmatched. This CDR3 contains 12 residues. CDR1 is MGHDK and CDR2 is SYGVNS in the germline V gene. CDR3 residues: CASSVGTGVQYF. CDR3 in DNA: TGTGCCAGCAGTGTAGGGACAGGGGTTCAGTACTTC. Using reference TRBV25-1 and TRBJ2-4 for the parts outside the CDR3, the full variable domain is EADIYQTPRYLVIGTGKKITLECSQTMGHDKMYWYQQDPGMELHLIHYSYGVNSTEKGDLSSESTVSRIRTEHFPLTLESARPSHTSQYLCASSVGTGVQYFGAGTRLSVL.